The 5 T cell receptor beta chains reported below all come from one sample, sequenced in a study of blood T cell repertoires in COVID-19. The method was immunoSEQ multiplex PCR; TCRdb's version includes in-frame clones alone and lacks a portion of them. This sample yields roughly 100,000 clones, of which less than 80% are seen a single time; 6% to 6.5% belongs to the top ten. The sample was peripheral blood. The origin of the receptors is an older man with COVID-19, enrolled during active disease.

This clone was seen just once. The gene calls are TRBV12-3 or TRBV12-4 and TRBJ2-7; D is unresolved. The CDR3 extends over 11 amino acids. The V end was cut by 3 bases, the J end by 6 bases, with 6 bases between. This chain's CDR3 is CASSFSGEQYF. CDR3 sequence (DNA): TGTGCCAGCAGTTTCTCCGGCGAGCAGTACTTC.

This sequence joins TRBV14 and TRBJ2-1; D is undetermined. The CDR3 has 15 residues. Germline V gene data show CDR1 as SGHDN and CDR2 as FVKESK. The V end was cut by 0 bases, the J end by 4 bases, with 10 bases between. The CDR3 here is CASSQEVLSYNEQFF. Written as DNA, the CDR3 is TGTGCCAGCAGCCAAGAGGTCTTGAGTTACAATGAGCAGTTCTTC.

V and J are TRBV9 and TRBJ1-2, with D perhaps matching TRBD1 (5 bases). V was trimmed by 4 bases and J by 3 bases, leaving 22 bases between them. The CDR3 is made up of 17 amino acids. From germline, CDR1 is SGDLS and CDR2 YYNGEE. CDR3 nucleotide sequence: TGTGCCAGCAGCCCGACCCAGGGTCCCCCCTTGGACTATGGCTACACCTTC. It encodes CASSPTQGPPLDYGYTF.

The J gene is TRBJ2-2, the V gene TRBV27, with D tentatively TRBD2 (5 bases). The CDR3 runs to 17 residues. V was cut by 6 bases and J by 1 base, with 18 bases left in between. Per the germline V gene, CDR1 is MNHEY and CDR2 is SMNVEV (reference sequence). CDR3 residues: CASSPRLRALNTGELFF. The DNA of the CDR3 is TGTGCCAGCAGCCCCCGTTTGCGGGCATTGAACACCGGGGAGCTGTTTTTT.

The chain recombines TRBV7-9 with TRBJ2-1; TRBD1 agrees at 12 bases. The CDR3 sequence is 17 residues long. V trimming: 5 bases; J trimming: 7 bases; junction bases outside the gene matches: 12. CDR1 and CDR2 from the germline V gene are SEHNR and FQNEAQ (reference sequence). In DNA, the CDR3 is TGTGCCAGCAGCCAAATTTTATCGGGACAGGGGGCAAATGAGCAGTTCTTC. Translating gives CASSQILSGQGANEQFF.